This T cell receptor beta chain stems from a study of Ad26.COV2.S vaccination and SARS-CoV-2 variants. The method was immunoSEQ multiplex PCR; TCRdb's version includes in-frame clones alone and lacks a portion of them. The sample carries 300,000 to 450,000 clones, roughly 94% recorded once. The germline CDR1 and CDR2 sequences are MGHRA and YSYEKL. CDR3 size: 16 residues. V trimming: 4 bases; J trimming: 3 bases; junction bases outside the gene matches: 11. Notes on the study in general: Analytic work on TCR breadth and depth might have understated the full extent of total T cell responses. Comparable non-spike TCR breadth was observed in vaccine and placebo recipients.

Concerning this clone: As yet, its antigen is unknown.

Sequencing was performed on peripheral blood, taken after recovery from COVID-19. The TCR originated in a human donor who had recovered from COVID-19. The rearrangement links TRBV4-1 to TRBJ1-2, with 7 bases fitting TRBD1. The CDR3 loop is CASSRGTTGVYYGYTF. The CDR3 DNA reads as TGCGCCAGCAGCCGAGGTACTACAGGGGTTTACTATGGCTACACCTTC.